This T cell receptor (beta chain) was observed in a study of OX40 agonist ivuxolimab in advanced cancers. Study as a whole: Hepatocellular carcinoma, melanoma, renal cell or head and neck cancer occurred in dose-escalation patients. Under the entry rules, prior anti-PD-1, anti-PD-L1 or anti-CTLA-4 therapy was allowed, and around 40% had some. Study results and limitations: In the 0.1 to 3.0 mg/kg range, CD4+ and CD8+ blood T cells had expanded clonally by week 6.

In the case of this clone: Antigen unknown.

Profiling relied on immunoSEQ multiplex PCR, and the TCRdb table lists in-frame clones only, not all of them. The table lists approximately 52,000 clones, nearly 85% of them singletons, with around 3.9% in the top ten. Sampling of blood occurred at baseline, cycle 4 day 1, and cycle 7 day 1. The CDR3 has 14 amino acids. With 3 bases removed from V and 2 bases from J, the gap between germline ends came to 8 bases. From germline, CDR1 is SGDLS and CDR2 YYNGEE. V and J are TRBV9 and TRBJ1-4; no definite D call. The sequence came from an adult with an advanced solid tumor such as melanoma, head and neck, liver or kidney cancer. This sample comprised CD4+ or CD8+ T cells sorted from blood, obtained in a trial of the OX40 agonist ivuxolimab. CDR3 in amino acids: CASSATATNEKLFF. CDR3 sequence (DNA): TGTGCCAGCAGCGCGACGGCCACTAATGAAAAACTGTTTTTT.